Here is one T cell receptor beta chain with its context. The sample originates from a study of blood T cell repertoires in COVID-19. As for the study in general: Samples came from the United States, Italy and Spain, spanning acute and convalescent COVID-19.

V was trimmed by 4 bases and J by 0 bases, leaving 5 bases between them. In germline, CDR1 is LNHDA, CDR2 SQIVND (reference sequence). This CDR3 region has 13 residues. Seattle cases were enrolled at active infection and followed longitudinally. Assay used: immunoSEQ multiplex PCR; TCRdb lists only in-frame clones, some missing. The data contain about 170,000 clones, approximately 86% of them singletons. The rearrangement links TRBV19 to TRBJ2-3; D not resolved. Specimen: peripheral blood. This receptor was identified in a woman of 80 years or more with COVID-19, enrolled during active disease. CDR3 nucleotide sequence: TGTGCCAGTAGTAATCCTAGCACAGATACGCAGTATTTT. It yields the protein CASSNPSTDTQYF. The full variable domain, completed using reference TRBV19 and TRBJ2-3, is DGGITQSPKYLFRKEGQNVTLSCEQNLNHDAMYWYRQDPGQGLRLIYYSQIVNDFQKGDIAEGYSVSREKKESFPLTVTSAQKNPTAFYLCASSNPSTDTQYFGPGTRLTVL.